These T cell receptor beta chains were read from a single sample in a study of beta chain features in type 1 diabetes. Sequencing used immunoSEQ multiplex PCR; TCRdb keeps in-frame clones, though not all of them. The data show approximately 300,000 clones, 8% to 13% seen once. Sequencing was done on a sample of naive CD4+ T cells from blood. The receptor source for this set is a woman aged 25 to 39 in good health. Both conserved end residues are trimmed from each CDR3. Clone size is shown for a subset of rows, as once, few, many or a class of expanded clone.

SASPSYEQY	9	few	TRBV20-1	TRBJ2-7
ASIEPGVSDTQY	12	NA	TRBV6-1	TRBJ2-3
ASSQAAVLRGRQPQH	15	few	TRBV4-3	TRBJ1-5
ASSRADREETQY	12	few	TRBV7-2	TRBJ2-5
ASSQETGNLGTQY	13	NA	TRBV4-2	TRBJ2-5
ASSTGTGDGYT	11	NA	TRBV2	TRBJ1-2
SVGQGFGAF	9	few	TRBV29-1	TRBJ1-1
ASRKTRDKSYEQY	13	once	TRBV21-1	TRBJ2-7
AIRESSGQETQY	12	few	TRBV10-3	TRBJ2-5
ASSLDRGYEQY	11	NA	TRBV7-2	TRBJ2-7
ASSLLGGEGSDTQY	14	NA	TRBV7-6	TRBJ2-3
ASSLAPSGNTDTQY	14	NA	TRBV11-3	TRBJ2-3
ASSFRGFHEQY	11	NA	TRBV6-6	TRBJ2-7
ASSVKTGVETQY	12	few	TRBV7-2	TRBJ2-5
ASSYGGTANTEAF	13	NA	TRBV6-5	TRBJ1-1
ASSQDSSSGANVLT	14	few	TRBV4-3	TRBJ2-6
ASSIPQGAGEKLF	13	few	TRBV28	TRBJ1-4
ASSPQGPVDEQY	12	NA	TRBV6-5	TRBJ2-7
ASSQADRGTQPQH	13	many	TRBV4-3	TRBJ1-5
ASSLDSDYGYT	11	few	TRBV28	TRBJ1-2
ASSENRDRVGGYT	13	NA	TRBV2	TRBJ1-2
ASSPGGPNEQY	11	NA	TRBV7-9	TRBJ2-7
ASSRGYSYEQY	11	few	TRBV27	TRBJ2-7
ASSLTGETQY	10	NA	TRBV28	TRBJ2-5
ASSRGTSGRSAQETQY	16	NA	TRBV4-2	TRBJ2-5
ASSAISLAGDADTQY	15	NA	TRBV9	TRBJ2-3
ASSGGLAGYEQY	12	few	TRBV9	TRBJ2-7
ASSRAWDYIYNEQF	14	NA	TRBV9	TRBJ2-1
ASSSPGLAGGLSRYEQY	17	NA	TRBV28	TRBJ2-7
ASSQLGLAGQETQY	14	NA	TRBV19	TRBJ2-5
ASSPGTSTDTQY	12	NA	TRBV18	TRBJ2-3
ASRQPSGGADTQY	13	NA	TRBV5-1	TRBJ2-3